Given below is one TCR beta chain in context. This entry is derived from a study of identical twins. With 4 bases clipped from V and 4 bases from J, the junction kept 1 base outside the gene matches. The CDR3 covers 13 residues. Germline lookup yields CDR1 SQVTM and CDR2 ANQGSEA. TCRdb ran MiXCR on the 5' RACE reads and lists one entry per CDR3 protein. Here the sample spans around 280,000 distinct CDR3 sequences, about 8.3% being singletons. This sample was also put to use in a study of yellow fever vaccine responses in identical twins.

The sample was memory (CD45RO+) T cells sorted from blood. The rearrangement uses TRBV29-1 and TRBJ2-5; 12 bases agree with TRBD2. This TCR derives from a woman aged 18-29 years in good health. The chain's CDR3 is CSVGLAGAETQYF. CDR3 bases: TGCAGCGTTGGACTAGCGGGGGCAGAGACCCAGTACTTC.